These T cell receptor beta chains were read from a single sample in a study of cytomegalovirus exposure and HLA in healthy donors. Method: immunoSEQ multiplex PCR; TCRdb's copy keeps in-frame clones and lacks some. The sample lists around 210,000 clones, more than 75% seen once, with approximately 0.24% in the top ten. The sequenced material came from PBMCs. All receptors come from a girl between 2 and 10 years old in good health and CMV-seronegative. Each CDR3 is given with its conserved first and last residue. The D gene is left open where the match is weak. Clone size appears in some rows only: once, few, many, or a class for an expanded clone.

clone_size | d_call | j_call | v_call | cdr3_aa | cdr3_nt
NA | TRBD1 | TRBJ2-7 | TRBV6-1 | CASRIRDRVPYEQYF | TGTGCCAGCAGAATCCGGGACAGGGTCCCCTACGAGCAGTACTTC
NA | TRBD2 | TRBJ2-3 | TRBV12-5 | CASGSGLAGGRDTQYF | TGTGCTAGTGGCAGCGGACTAGCGGGAGGTAGAGATACGCAGTATTTT
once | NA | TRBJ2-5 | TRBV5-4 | CASSFAAGETQYF | TGTGCCAGCAGCTTTGCTGCCGGGGAGACCCAGTACTTC
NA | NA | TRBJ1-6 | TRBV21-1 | CASSPTGQNSPLHF | TGTGCCAGCAGCCCTACAGGGCAGAATTCACCCCTCCACTTT
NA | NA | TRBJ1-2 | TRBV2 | CASSGNTGSGYGYTF | TGTGCCAGCAGTGGTAATACGGGGAGCGGGTATGGCTACACCTTC
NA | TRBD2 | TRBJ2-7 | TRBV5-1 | CASSLESGRGYEQYF | TGCGCCAGCAGCTTGGAGAGCGGGAGGGGCTACGAGCAGTACTTC
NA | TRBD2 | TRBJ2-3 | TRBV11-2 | CASSLSSWRGGSDTQYF | TGTGCCAGCAGTTTATCGAGCTGGCGGGGGGGCTCAGATACGCAGTATTTT
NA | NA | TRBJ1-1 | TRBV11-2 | CASSFSGAAFF | TGTGCCAGCAGCTTTTCAGGGGCAGCTTTCTTT
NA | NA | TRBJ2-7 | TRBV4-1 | CASSPTATGEQYF | TGCGCCAGCAGCCCGACGGCGACGGGGGAGCAGTACTTC
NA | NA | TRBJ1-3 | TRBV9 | CASSGGASGDTIYF | TGTGCCAGCAGCGGCGGGGCTTCTGGGGACACCATATATTTT
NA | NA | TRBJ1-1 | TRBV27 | CASSDRSEAFF | TGTGCCAGCTCCGACAGAAGTGAAGCTTTCTTT
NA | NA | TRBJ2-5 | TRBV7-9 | CASSPDSRETQYF | TGTGCCAGCAGCCCGGACAGTCGAGAGACCCAGTACTTC
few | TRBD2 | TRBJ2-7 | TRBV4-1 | CASSQAGGGLYEQYF | TGCGCCAGCAGCCAAGCGGGCGGGGGTTTGTACGAGCAGTACTTC
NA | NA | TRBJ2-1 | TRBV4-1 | CASSQVLDLMQFF | TGCGCCAGCAGCCAAGTACTAGATTTGATGCAGTTCTTC
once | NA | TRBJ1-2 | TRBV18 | CASSPTGDSRNYGYTF | TGTGCCAGCTCACCAACCGGGGATTCGCGTAACTATGGCTACACCTTC
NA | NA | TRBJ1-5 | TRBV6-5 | CASSPSGINNQPQHF | TGTGCCAGCAGCCCTTCCGGGATAAACAATCAGCCCCAGCATTTT